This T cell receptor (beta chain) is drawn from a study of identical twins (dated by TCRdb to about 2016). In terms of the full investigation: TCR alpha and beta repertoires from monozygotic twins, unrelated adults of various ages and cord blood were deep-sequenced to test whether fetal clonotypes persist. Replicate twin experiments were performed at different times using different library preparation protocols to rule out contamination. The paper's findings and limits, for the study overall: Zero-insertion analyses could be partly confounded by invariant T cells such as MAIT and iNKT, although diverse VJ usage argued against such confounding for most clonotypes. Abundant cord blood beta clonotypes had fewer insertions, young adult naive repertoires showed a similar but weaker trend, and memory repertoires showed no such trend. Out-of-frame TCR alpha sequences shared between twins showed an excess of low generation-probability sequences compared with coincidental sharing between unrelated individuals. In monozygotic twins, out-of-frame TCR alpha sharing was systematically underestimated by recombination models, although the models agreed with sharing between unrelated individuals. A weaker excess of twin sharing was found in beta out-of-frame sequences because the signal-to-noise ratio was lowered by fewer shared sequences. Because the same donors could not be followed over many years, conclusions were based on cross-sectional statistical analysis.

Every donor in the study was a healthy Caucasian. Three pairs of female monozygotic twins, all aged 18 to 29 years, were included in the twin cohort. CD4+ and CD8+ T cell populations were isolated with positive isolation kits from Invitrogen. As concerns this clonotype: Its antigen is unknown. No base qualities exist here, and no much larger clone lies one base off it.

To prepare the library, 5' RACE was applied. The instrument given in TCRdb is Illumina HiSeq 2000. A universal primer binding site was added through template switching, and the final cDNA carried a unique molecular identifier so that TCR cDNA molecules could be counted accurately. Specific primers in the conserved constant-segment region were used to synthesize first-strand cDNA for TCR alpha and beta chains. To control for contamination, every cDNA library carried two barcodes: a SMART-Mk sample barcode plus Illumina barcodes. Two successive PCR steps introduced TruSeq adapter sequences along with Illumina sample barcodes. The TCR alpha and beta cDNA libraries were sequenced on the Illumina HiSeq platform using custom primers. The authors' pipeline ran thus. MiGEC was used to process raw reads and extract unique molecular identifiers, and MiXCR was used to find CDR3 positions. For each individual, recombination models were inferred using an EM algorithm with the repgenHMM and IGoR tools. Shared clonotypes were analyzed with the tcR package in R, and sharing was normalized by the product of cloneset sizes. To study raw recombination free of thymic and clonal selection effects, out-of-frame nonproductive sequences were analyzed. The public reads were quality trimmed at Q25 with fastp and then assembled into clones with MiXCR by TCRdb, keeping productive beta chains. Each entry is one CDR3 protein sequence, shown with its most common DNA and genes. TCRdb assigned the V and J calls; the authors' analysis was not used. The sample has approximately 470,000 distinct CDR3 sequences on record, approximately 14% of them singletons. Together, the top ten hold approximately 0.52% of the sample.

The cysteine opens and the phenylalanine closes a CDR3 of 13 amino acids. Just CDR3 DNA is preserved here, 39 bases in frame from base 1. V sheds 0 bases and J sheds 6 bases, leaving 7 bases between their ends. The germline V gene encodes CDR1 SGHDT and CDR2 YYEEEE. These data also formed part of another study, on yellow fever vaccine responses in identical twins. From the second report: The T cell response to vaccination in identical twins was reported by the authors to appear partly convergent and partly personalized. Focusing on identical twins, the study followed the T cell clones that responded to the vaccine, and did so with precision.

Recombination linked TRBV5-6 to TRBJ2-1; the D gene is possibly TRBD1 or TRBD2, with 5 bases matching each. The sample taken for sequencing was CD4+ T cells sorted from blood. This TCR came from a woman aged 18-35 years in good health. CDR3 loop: CASSLGGPNEQFF. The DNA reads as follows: TGTGCCAGCAGCTTGGGGGGACCCAATGAGCAGTTCTTC.